Presented here are 15 T cell receptor beta chains from one specimen sequenced in a study of glioma-infiltrating T cells. Amplification of TCR alpha and beta CDR3 regions from RNA used iRepertoire nested multiplex PCR. TCRdb reprocessed the multiplex PCR reads via MiXCR and lists one record per CDR3 protein. The sample lists about 3,900 distinct CDR3 sequences, approximately 92% occurring once. Sequenced: glioma tissue, nonneoplastic brain tissue, or PBMCs (not recorded which). All receptors come from a human donor with low-grade glioma or glioblastoma, undergoing nonglioma brain surgery, or in good health (not recorded which).

A remark on this clonotype: Within a library made for alpha chains, this beta chain is off target, and its count is uninformative. The chain is built from TRBV20-1 and TRBJ1-1; D is undetermined. This CDR3 comprises 13 residues. Germline lookup yields CDR1 DFQATT and CDR2 SNEGSKA (reference sequence). V was pared by 5 bases and J by 5 bases, with 15 bases between. CDR3 coding DNA: TGCAGTGCTCTCCCCGGGTTTGGGACTGAAGCTTTCTTT. Translated, it gives CSALPGFGTEAFF.

Regarding this clonotype: Because the library targeted alpha chains, this beta chain is an off-target read whose size means little. V gene TRBV20-1 combines with J gene TRBJ1-1; the match to TRBD1 covers 9 bases. The CDR3 covers 13 residues. Germline CDR1 DFQATT, CDR2 SNEGSKA (reference sequence). V lost 7 bases to trimming and J lost 2 bases; unmatched junction nucleotides: 5. CDR3 nucleotides: TGCAGTGTCAGAACAGGGGGCAACACTGAAGCTTTCTTT. Protein product: CSVRTGGNTEAFF.

This clonotype is a singleton in its sample. A library prepared for alpha chains yielded this beta chain as an off-target read; its size is of little meaning. The rearrangement uses TRBV7-2 and TRBJ2-3; 8 bases map to TRBD2. The CDR3 length is 14 residues. The germline CDR1 and CDR2 sequences are SGHTA and FQGNSA. V lost 2 bases, J lost 8 bases, and 6 bases stayed unmatched. The CDR3 DNA reads TGTGCCAGCAGCTTATTAGCGGGATCCCTTACGCAGTATTTT. Translation gives CASSLLAGSLTQYF.

On this clonotype itself: This beta chain is an off-target read within a library intended for alpha chains, so its frequency means little. The chain combines TRBV19 with TRBJ2-1, with TRBD2 as a possible D gene (6 bases). The CDR3 spans 14 residues. Trimming removed 2 bases from V and 7 bases from J, with 12 bases in between. Looked up from germline, CDR1 is LNHDA and CDR2 is SQIVND (reference sequence). CDR3 DNA sequence: TGTGCCAGTAGTATACAGGGAGGAGTAAATGAGCAGTTCTTC. This sequence encodes CASSIQGGVNEQFF.

Worth noting for this clonotype: As an off-target read in a library built for alpha chains, this beta chain has a frequency of little significance. The rearrangement links TRBV20-1 to TRBJ1-5; TRBD1 matches 10 bases. V shed 6 bases and J 5 bases; nucleotides not matched to a gene: 7. CDR3 size: 14 residues. Germline CDR1 is DFQATT and CDR2 is SNEGSKA (reference sequence). The CDR3 here is CSARTGTGDQPQHF. CDR3 coding DNA: TGCAGTGCGAGGACCGGGACAGGGGATCAGCCCCAGCATTTT.

On this clonotype itself: The library was built for alpha chains, so this beta chain is an off-target read and its size means little. This chain connects TRBV27 to TRBJ2-3; 7 bases are shared with TRBD2. The CDR3 has 17 residues. Germline CDR1 reads MNHEY; CDR2 reads SMNVEV (reference sequence). Germline trimming cut 6 bases from V and 0 bases from J; bases unmatched to any gene: 12. Here the CDR3 reads CASSDSGNLPSTDTQYF. As DNA, the CDR3 is TGTGCCAGCAGCGACAGCGGGAATCTCCCTAGCACAGATACGCAGTATTTT.

On this clonotype: Being off target in a library aimed at alpha chains, this beta chain has a size of little meaning. This chain joins TRBV28 and TRBJ1-2; D might be TRBD1 (5 bases). Per germline, CDR1 MDHEN and CDR2 SYDVKM. Trimming left V 7 bases short and J 0 bases short, with 12 bases between. The CDR3 length is 14 residues. The CDR3 DNA follows: TGTGCCAGCACCCTGGGGGGGGCTAACTATGGCTACACCTTC. This gives the protein CASTLGGANYGYTF.

In regard to this clonotype: Little can be read into the size of this beta chain, an off-target read in a library designed for alpha chains. The rearrangement joins TRBV2 to TRBJ1-2, with D hard to call. Per germline, CDR1 SNHLY and CDR2 FYNNEI. This CDR3 is 13 amino acids long. V lost 3 bases to trimming and J lost 3 bases, with 8 bases between them. The CDR3 coding sequence is TGTGCCAGCAGTGAGAACAGCTACTATGGCTACACCTTC. Translation: CASSENSYYGYTF.

As to this clonotype: This beta chain is an unintended read in a library built for alpha chains; its size means little. The chain recombines TRBV27 with TRBJ2-1; D ambiguous. Germline CDR1 is MNHEY and CDR2 is SMNVEV (reference sequence). The V end was cut by 1 base, the J end by 9 bases, with 10 bases between. This CDR3 is 13 amino acids long. CDR3 nucleotide sequence: TGTGCCAGCAGTTTATTCTTACGTGGTGAGCAGTTCTTC. The encoded protein is CASSLFLRGEQFF.

In this sample, this clonotype turned up once. Since the library was made to target alpha chains, this beta chain is a stray read and its abundance is not meaningful. This chain joins TRBV3-1 and TRBJ1-1; D ambiguous. CDR1 is LGHDT, CDR2 YNNKEL, per germline (reference sequence). V was pared by 2 bases and J by 1 base, with 5 bases between. The CDR3 extends over 13 amino acids. The CDR3 nucleotides read TGTGCCAGCAGCCAAAGTGGGAACACTGAAGCTTTCTTT. Translation: CASSQSGNTEAFF.

About this clonotype itself: For a library built for alpha chains, this beta chain is a stray read; little rests on its size. This chain joins TRBV27 and TRBJ2-1; 8 bases line up with TRBD1. The V gene end was trimmed by 5 bases and the J gene end by 8 bases; junction bases not matched to a gene: 8. Germline V CDR1 and CDR2: MNHEY, SMNVEV (reference sequence). This CDR3 has 14 residues. The CDR3 region has the DNA TGTGCCAGCAGTCCACGGACAGGGTTCGATGAGCAGTTCTTC. It yields the protein CASSPRTGFDEQFF.

This clonotype was seen just once. Found in a library prepared for alpha chains, this beta chain is an off-target read, and its abundance has little meaning. The chain combines TRBV4-1 with TRBJ1-1, with D hard to call. V shed 5 bases and J shed 5 bases, with 15 bases lying between them. In germline, CDR1 is MGHRA, CDR2 YSYEKL. This CDR3 has 14 residues. The CDR3: CASSLEAGGTEAFF. The CDR3 nucleotides are TGCGCCAGCAGCTTAGAGGCGGGAGGAACTGAAGCTTTCTTT.

This clonotype has just one count. In a library made to pick up alpha chains, this beta chain is a stray read with a size that means little. The J gene is TRBJ2-3, the V gene TRBV12-3 or TRBV12-4; the D is unclear. The CDR3 loop spans 13 amino acids. V was clipped by 8 bases and J by 9 bases, with 18 bases between them. The CDR3 nucleotides are TGTGCCAGCGGCTCGGAGACCCCTCGGACGCAGTATTTT. Its translation: CASGSETPRTQYF.

For this clonotype: With the library built for alpha chains, this beta chain is off target and its frequency is not meaningful. The chain uses TRBV28 and TRBJ1-2, with D uncertain. This CDR3 comprises 12 residues. V was trimmed by 2 bases and J by 8 bases, leaving 9 bases between them. In germline, CDR1 is MDHEN, CDR2 SYDVKM. The DNA of the CDR3 is TGTGCCAGCAGTTTAGGAGGGTACGGCTACACCTTC. This translates into CASSLGGYGYTF.

Comments on this clonotype: A library made for alpha chains picked up this beta chain off target, so its size means little. The chain uses TRBV6-1 and TRBJ2-3; D is undetermined. This CDR3 comprises 14 residues. V lost 3 bases and J lost 5, with 12 bases in between. Germline V gene sequence: CDR1 MNHNS, CDR2 SASEGT. CDR3 loop: CASSDVMGKDTQYF. The CDR3 DNA reads TGTGCCAGCAGTGATGTTATGGGGAAAGATACGCAGTATTTT.